The 17 T cell receptor beta chains reported below all come from one sample, sequenced in a study of blood T cell repertoires in COVID-19. The data were produced by immunoSEQ multiplex PCR, yet TCRdb's version contains in-frame clones alone and is incomplete. The table records under 250,000 clones, approximately 81% of them present only once. Sequenced sample: PBMCs or T cells enriched from blood (not recorded which). The receptors shown here come from a woman aged 45 to 65 with acute COVID-19.

This CDR3 is CASSPGTGGSSPQHF. DNA of the CDR3: TGTGCCAGCAGCCCGGGGACAGGGGGCAGCTCGCCCCAGCATTTT. V gene TRBV7-9 combines with J gene TRBJ1-5, with 12 bases aligning to TRBD1. The junction had 8 bases not matched to a gene; V was cut back by 5 bases and J by 9 bases. Germline V lookup: CDR1 SEHNR, CDR2 FQNEAQ (reference sequence). The CDR3 runs to 15 residues.

This clone was observed a few times. The genes are TRBV20-1 and TRBJ2-7; D is possibly TRBD1 (5 bases). With 3 bases removed from V and 2 bases from J, the gap between germline ends came to 17 bases. CDR1 DFQATT and CDR2 SNEGSKA come from the germline V gene (reference sequence). This CDR3 has 15 residues. The CDR3 DNA reads as TGCAGTGCTAGTCGTACAGGCGCCCCTACCTACGAGCAGTACTTC. This gives the protein CSASRTGAPTYEQYF.

The chain carries TRBV7-2 and TRBJ1-6; a weak D match, TRBD1 (6 bases). V was cut by 5 bases and J by 5 bases, with 16 bases left in between. The CDR3 runs 16 residues. Germline CDR1 and CDR2: SGHTA and FQGNSA. In DNA, the CDR3 is TGTGCCAGCAGCCCCCAAGCGACAGGCAATAATTCACCCCTCCACTTT. This sequence encodes CASSPQATGNNSPLHF.

The rearrangement joins TRBV28 to TRBJ2-7; the match to TRBD1 covers 12 bases. Germline V gene sequence: CDR1 MDHEN, CDR2 SYDVKM. The CDR3 has 15 amino acids. With 6 bases clipped from V and 5 bases from J, the junction kept 8 bases outside the gene matches. CDR3 in DNA: TGTGCCAGCAGATACTCCGGGACAGGGGGCGACGAGCAGTACTTC. Protein: CASRYSGTGGDEQYF.

The chain links TRBV11-3 to TRBJ2-7; 10 bases map to TRBD1. The CDR3 extends over 14 amino acids. Losses at the gene ends were 6 bases for V and 4 bases for J; bases not matched to a gene: 6. Germline values: CDR1 SGHNT, CDR2 YENEEA. This chain's CDR3 is CASRGGTGAYEQYF. CDR3 sequence (DNA): TGTGCCAGCAGGGGAGGGACAGGGGCTTACGAGCAGTACTTC.

The table lists this clone with a count of one. V usage is TRBV7-9 and J usage is TRBJ2-7; D gene uncertain. This CDR3 spans 14 amino acids. V shed 4 bases and J shed 3 bases, with 13 bases lying between them. Germline V gene data show CDR1 as SEHNR and CDR2 as FQNEAQ (reference sequence). CDR3 coding DNA: TGTGCCAGCAGCTCCCCTAACAGTTTCTACGAGCAGTACTTC. This gives the protein CASSSPNSFYEQYF.

The chain couples TRBV7-3 to TRBJ2-1; possible D gene TRBD1, 6 bases. CDR1 is SGHTA and CDR2 is FQGTGA in the germline V gene. V lost 6 bases and J 4 bases, leaving 16 bases between the germline ends. The CDR3 loop spans 15 amino acids. The chain's CDR3 is CASSFEYGTYNEQFF. The CDR3 DNA sequence: TGTGCCAGCAGTTTTGAATACGGGACATACAATGAGCAGTTCTTC. The full variable domain, completed using reference TRBV7-3 and TRBJ2-1, is GAGVSQTPSNKVTEKGKYVELRCDPISGHTALYWYRQSLGQGPEFLIYFQGTGAADDSGLPNDRFFAVRPEGSVSTLKIQRTERGDSAVYLCASSFEYGTYNEQFFGPGTRLTVL.

V gene TRBV12-3 or TRBV12-4 combines with J gene TRBJ1-6; 11 bases match TRBD1. The length of the CDR3 is 12 residues. The V segment lost 6 bases and the J segment 14 bases; nucleotides outside the gene matches: 3. The CDR3 is CASRGQGVTLHF. The CDR3 nucleotides are TGTGCCAGCAGGGGACAGGGGGTCACCCTCCACTTT.

The CDR3 sequence is CASSLYEGTASYEQYF. CDR3 in DNA: TGTGCCAGCAGTTTATATGAGGGGACTGCTTCCTACGAGCAGTACTTC. The chain couples TRBV27 to TRBJ2-7, with a possible D match to TRBD2 (6 bases). CDR3 length equals 16 residues. Germline V gene lookup returns CDR1 MNHEY and CDR2 SMNVEV (reference sequence). The germline V and J ends were trimmed by 1 base and 1 base, with 14 bases remaining between them.

This clone appeared a single time. The V and J genes are TRBV11-3 and TRBJ2-5; D gene uncertain. Trimming pared 0 bases from V and 6 bases from J, leaving 11 bases between. This CDR3 region has 14 residues. Germline values: CDR1 SGHNT, CDR2 YENEEA. This CDR3 reads CASSLDEARQTQYF. The CDR3 DNA follows: TGTGCCAGCAGCTTAGACGAGGCGAGGCAGACCCAGTACTTC.

This chain uses TRBV24-1 with TRBJ1-1; 9 bases match TRBD1. The CDR3 runs 18 residues. In germline, CDR1 is KGHDR, CDR2 SFDVKD. The trim removed 6 bases at V and 1 base at J, leaving 14 bases unmatched. The CDR3 DNA reads TGTGCCACCAGTCCACCTCGACTTGGGACAGGGACGAACACTGAAGCTTTCTTT. Its translation is CATSPPRLGTGTNTEAFF.

The chain couples TRBV19 to TRBJ1-1; 7 bases are shared with TRBD1. J gave up 1 base and V 5 bases, and 7 bases lay outside the gene matches. Germline V lookup: CDR1 LNHDA, CDR2 SQIVND (reference sequence). The CDR3 length is 15 residues. For the CDR3, the DNA is TGTGCCAGTAGTGCACCAGGGGGGACGAACACTGAAGCTTTCTTT. Translated, it gives CASSAPGGTNTEAFF. Combining the CDR3 with reference TRBV19 and TRBJ1-1 gives the whole variable domain DGGITQSPKYLFRKEGQNVTLSCEQNLNHDAMYWYRQDPGQGLRLIYYSQIVNDFQKGDIAEGYSVSREKKESFPLTVTSAQKNPTAFYLCASSAPGGTNTEAFFGQGTRLTVV.

The chain has TRBV5-4 and TRBJ2-2; D might be TRBD2 (5 bases). CDR3 length: 13 amino acids. Germline V lookup: CDR1 SGHNT, CDR2 YYREEE (reference sequence). V lost 4 bases and J 8 bases, leaving 12 bases between the germline ends. CDR3 amino acids: CASSEPAAGELFF. The CDR3 DNA follows: TGTGCCAGCAGCGAGCCAGCGGCTGGGGAGCTGTTTTTT.

This clone was seen just once. The V gene is TRBV29-1, the J gene TRBJ2-5, with D hard to call. There are 10 residues in the CDR3. V was trimmed by 7 bases and J by 4 bases, leaving 7 bases between them. Germline CDR1 SQVTM, CDR2 ANQGSEA. The CDR3 region has the DNA TGCAGCGGTCGAGGAGAGACCCAGTACTTC. Translated: CSGRGETQYF. Complete variable domain (other parts from reference TRBV29-1 and TRBJ2-5): SAVISQKPSRDICQRGTSLTIQCQVDSQVTMMFWYRQQPGQSLTLIATANQGSEATYESGFVIDKFPISRPNLTFSTLTVSNMSPEDSSIYLCSGRGETQYFGPGTRLLVL.

The genes are TRBV12-3 or TRBV12-4 and TRBJ2-2, with unresolved D. V lost 7 bases to trimming and J lost 4 bases, with 10 bases between them. This CDR3 has 13 amino acids. This chain's CDR3 is CASNSYFTGELFF. The CDR3, as DNA: TGTGCCAGCAACAGTTATTTCACCGGGGAGCTGTTTTTT.

The gene calls are TRBV29-1 and TRBJ1-4; 7 bases are a match to TRBD1. CDR1 and CDR2 from the germline V gene are SQVTM and ANQGSEA. This CDR3 comprises 14 residues. Trimming took 7 bases from V and 10 from J; bases not matched to a gene: 15. The CDR3 loop is CSAASRGQDGKLFF. CDR3 sequence (DNA): TGCAGCGCTGCCTCGAGGGGGCAAGATGGAAAACTGTTTTTT. Drawing the rest from reference TRBV29-1 and TRBJ1-4, the complete variable domain is SAVISQKPSRDICQRGTSLTIQCQVDSQVTMMFWYRQQPGQSLTLIATANQGSEATYESGFVIDKFPISRPNLTFSTLTVSNMSPEDSSIYLCSAASRGQDGKLFFGSGTQLSVL.

The chain recombines TRBV28 with TRBJ1-2, with a weak D call TRBD1 (5 bases). Germline-derived CDR1 and CDR2 are MDHEN and SYDVKM. V dropped 6 bases and J dropped 7 bases, with 24 bases sitting between them. This CDR3 is 16 amino acids long. CDR3 loop: CASRDMVVRGGGGYTF. CDR3 coding DNA: TGTGCCAGCAGGGACATGGTGGTCCGGGGGGGTGGTGGCTACACCTTC.